The rows below give T cell receptor beta chains drawn from one sample of a study of T cell repertoires in cytomegalovirus infection. Antigens of these TCRs are unknown. TCRdb reprocessed the reads with MiXCR, giving one entry per CDR3 protein. The data hold about 770,000 distinct CDR3 sequences, with 29% observed a single time. The sequencing used cultured CD8+ T cells from PBMCs, collected from culture after CMV antigen stimulation. These receptors all come from a human donor in good health (CMV status not recorded). Some clones in this sample may be carry-over from other donors' samples. Both conserved end residues are part of each CDR3. D genes are given only for firm matches. Size values are once, few and many counts, or a class for expanded clones, and some rows have none.

TRBV10-3	TRBD2	15	few	TRBJ2-3	TGTGCCGCGAACCCACTCGGGGGGGCCGAAGATACGCAGTATTTT	CAANPLGGAEDTQYF
TRBV4-1	TRBD1	16	-	TRBJ2-5	TGCGCCAGCAGCCAAGGGGACAGGGAATACCAAGAGACCCAGTACTTC	CASSQGDREYQETQYF
TRBV7-9	-	15	-	TRBJ1-4	TGTGCCAGCAGCTACGAGGACAGTGAGAATGAAAAACTGTTTTTT	CASSYEDSENEKLFF
TRBV20-1	-	13	many	TRBJ2-7	TGCAGTGCTAGGGGCGGGGACTCCTACGAGCAGTACTTC	CSARGGDSYEQYF
TRBV6-1	-	13	few	TRBJ2-3	TGTGCCAGCAGTGGGGCTTACACAGATACGCAGTATTTT	CASSGAYTDTQYF
TRBV12-3/TRBV12-4	TRBD2	14	many	TRBJ2-5	TGTGCCAGCAGTTTCGAAGCGGGGGTAGGCAACCAGTACTTC	CASSFEAGVGNQYF
TRBV28	TRBD2	17	-	TRBJ2-5	TGTGCCAGCAGTTTTGGGTTTAGCGGGGGGTTACAAGAGACCCAGTACTTC	CASSFGFSGGLQETQYF
TRBV4-2	-	18	-	TRBJ2-1	TGTGCCAGCAGCCAAGAAACCGGGACACTGAACTCCTACAATGAGCAGTTCTTC	CASSQETGTLNSYNEQFF
TRBV19	-	15	-	TRBJ1-1	TGTGCCAGTAGTATAGGCCAGGGGACAAACACTGAAGCTTTCTTT	CASSIGQGTNTEAFF
TRBV4-1	-	15	-	TRBJ2-7	TGCGCCAGCAGCTGGAGTGGTGGGGACGGGAGCGAGCAGTACTTC	CASSWSGGDGSEQYF
TRBV27	-	13	-	TRBJ2-1	TGTGCCAGCATAGGTCCAGGTTACAATGAGCAGTTCTTC	CASIGPGYNEQFF
TRBV4-1	-	16	-	TRBJ2-1	TGCGCCAGCAGCCCCCACAGGGTCCTTAAGGTCAATGAGCAGTTCTTC	CASSPHRVLKVNEQFF
TRBV10-3	TRBD1	12	-	TRBJ2-1	TGTGCCATCAGGGGACAGGGAGATGAGCAGTTCTTC	CAIRGQGDEQFF
TRBV7-6	-	18	many	TRBJ2-1	TGTGCCAGCAGCTTAGGGAGAGGGGGGGAGGCATCCTACAATGAGCAGTTCTTC	CASSLGRGGEASYNEQFF
TRBV6-8	-	13	-	TRBJ1-5	TGTGCCAGCAGGAACAGGGCGGATCAGCCCCAGCATTTT	CASRNRADQPQHF
TRBV7-9	-	14	-	TRBJ1-2	TGTGCCAGCAGCTTAGGGGCGGGGGCGCACGGCTACACCTTC	CASSLGAGAHGYTF
TRBV7-2	TRBD1	13	-	TRBJ1-6	TGTGCCAGCACCCGGGACAGGGGTGGTCCCCTCCACTTT	CASTRDRGGPLHF
TRBV7-9	TRBD1	13	many	TRBJ1-6	TGTGCCAGCTCCCCAGGGGGCGGTTCACCCCTCCACTTT	CASSPGGGSPLHF
TRBV7-9	-	16	many	TRBJ1-1	TGTGCCAGCAGCTTGGTAGGGGGGGCGAACAGCGCTGAAGCTTTCTTT	CASSLVGGANSAEAFF
TRBV4-1	-	15	-	TRBJ2-1	TGCGCCAGCAGCCATGTAGCGGTTCCCTACAATGAGCAGTTCTTC	CASSHVAVPYNEQFF
TRBV6-1	TRBD2	16	-	TRBJ2-1	TGTGCCAGCAGTGCCCGCGAGCGGGGGGGCTACAATGAGCAGTTCTTC	CASSARERGGYNEQFF
TRBV7-6	TRBD2	16	many	TRBJ2-1	TGTGCCAGCCGACCTGATGGGCTAGCGGGGTACAATGAGCAGTTCTTC	CASRPDGLAGYNEQFF
TRBV9	-	13	-	TRBJ2-2	TGTGCCAGCAGCGTTACAGCCACCGGGGAGCTGTTTTTT	CASSVTATGELFF
TRBV29-1	-	15	few	TRBJ1-2	TGCAGCGTTGAATCGGACAGAATAGACTCCTATGGCTACACCTTC	CSVESDRIDSYGYTF
TRBV6-2/TRBV6-3	-	16	-	TRBJ2-2	TGTGCCAGCAGTTACGTAGGCCTGTCAAACACCGGGGAGCTGTTTTTT	CASSYVGLSNTGELFF
TRBV27	TRBD1	16	-	TRBJ2-1	TGTGCCAGCAGTTCAGCGCCGGGACAGAGAGACAATGAGCAGTTCTTC	CASSSAPGQRDNEQFF
TRBV7-8	-	15	-	TRBJ1-1	TGTGCCAGCAGCCAACCCTCCCTCGGGGGCACTGAAGCTTTCTTT	CASSQPSLGGTEAFF
TRBV12-3/TRBV12-4	-	15	-	TRBJ1-3	TGTGCCAGCAGTGTCCGGGACTCCTGGGGAAACACCATATATTTT	CASSVRDSWGNTIYF
TRBV7-2	-	13	many	TRBJ1-2	TGTGCCAGCAGCTTAGGGACAAAGCCTTTAAGGACCTTC	CASSLGTKPLRTF
TRBV28	TRBD1	15	-	TRBJ1-2	TGTGCCAGCAGGCTGGGACAGGGGGTGCCGGATGGCTACACCTTC	CASRLGQGVPDGYTF
TRBV5-6	-	13	-	TRBJ2-7	TGTGCCAGCAGCTTGCCACTACTACACGAGCAGTACTTC	CASSLPLLHEQYF
TRBV24-1	-	13	-	TRBJ2-7	TGTGCCACCAGTGGAGGGGCGGACTACGAGCAGTACTTC	CATSGGADYEQYF
TRBV7-9	TRBD1	16	-	TRBJ2-4	TGTGCCAGCAGCCCTCGACAGGGGGCTAATAAAGACATTCAGTACTTC	CASSPRQGANKDIQYF
TRBV6-1	-	14	-	TRBJ2-7	TGTGCCAGCAAGACCGGGACGCCTTCCTACGAGCAGTACTTC	CASKTGTPSYEQYF
TRBV7-9	-	16	few	TRBJ2-4	TGTGCCAGCAGCTCCCTACAGGGACTAGCCAAAAACATTCAGTACTTC	CASSSLQGLAKNIQYF
TRBV5-5	-	15	few	TRBJ1-5	TGTGCCAGCAGCTTGAACAACGGAGGCAATCAGCCCCAGCATTTT	CASSLNNGGNQPQHF
TRBV7-6	-	15	once	TRBJ2-1	TGTGCCAGCAGCCGGGGAGGGGGAAACTACAATGAGCAGTTCTTC	CASSRGGGNYNEQFF
TRBV5-4	-	14	-	TRBJ2-1	TGTGCCAGCAGCCCCAGGGCACCGGGCAATGAGCAGTTCTTC	CASSPRAPGNEQFF
TRBV28	TRBD2	19	-	TRBJ2-2	TGTGCCAGCAGAACACCGGAACTAGCGGGGGGGTGGAGCACCGGGGAGCTGTTTTTT	CASRTPELAGGWSTGELFF
TRBV5-1	TRBD1	14	-	TRBJ1-1	TGCGCCAGCAGCCTGCGACAGGGGATCGCTGAAGCTTTCTTT	CASSLRQGIAEAFF
TRBV7-9	-	16	-	TRBJ2-5	TGTGCCAGCAGCTCAAGGGAACTAGCTATCGGAGAGACCCAGTACTTC	CASSSRELAIGETQYF
TRBV12-3/TRBV12-4	-	13	few	TRBJ2-7	TGTGCCAGCAGTAAAACCGGGACCGACGAGCAGTACTTC	CASSKTGTDEQYF
TRBV24-1	-	13	-	TRBJ2-3	TGTGCCACGGCTCAGGGTCATGCAGATACGCAGTATTTT	CATAQGHADTQYF
TRBV6-2/TRBV6-3	TRBD2	17	-	TRBJ2-1	TGTGCCAGCAGTTACTCGGGTAGCGGGGGCCACTACAATGAGCAGTTCTTC	CASSYSGSGGHYNEQFF
TRBV20-1	TRBD1	15	few	TRBJ2-7	TGCAGTGCTAGAAGGGGACAGGGCAAATCCTACGAGCAGTACTTC	CSARRGQGKSYEQYF
TRBV28	TRBD1	17	-	TRBJ2-2	TGTGCCAGCAGTTTAATGACAGGGGGCGAGGGATCCGGGGAGCTGTTTTTT	CASSLMTGGEGSGELFF
TRBV4-3	-	15	-	TRBJ1-3	TGCGCCAGCAGCCTTATTGACACCTCTGGAAACACCATATATTTT	CASSLIDTSGNTIYF
TRBV27	-	14	-	TRBJ1-2	TGTGCCAGCAGTTTATCGCCAGATCTCTATGGCTACACCTTC	CASSLSPDLYGYTF
TRBV6-6	-	17	-	TRBJ1-2	TGTGCCAGCACCCTGTCTCAGGGACCCCTAGAAAACTATGGCTACACCTTC	CASTLSQGPLENYGYTF
TRBV18	TRBD1	13	few	TRBJ1-2	TGTGCCAGCTCACCGACGACAGGGAATGGCTACACCTTC	CASSPTTGNGYTF
TRBV7-9	TRBD1	16	-	TRBJ1-2	TGTGCCAGCAGCTCCGTGGGACAGGACCGTAACTATGGCTACACCTTC	CASSSVGQDRNYGYTF